Listed here is a single T cell receptor (beta chain). The antigen is unknown. As to time point: newly diagnosed GD, antithyroid drugs for less than 3 months. Preparation of the TCR library used RNA extracted from PBMCs. Arm-PCR of CDR3 regions with iRepertoire HTBI primers generated TCR beta libraries. TCRdb itself ran the multiplex PCR reads through MiXCR, one entry per CDR3 protein. The sample lists approximately 350,000 distinct CDR3 sequences; roughly 17% were seen once. The germline V and J ends were trimmed by 0 bases and 0 bases, with 12 bases remaining between them. Germline loops: CDR1 MGHRA, CDR2 YSYEKL. This CDR3 has 16 amino acids. The data originate from a study of regulatory T cells in long-lasting Graves disease. Study-wide results and caveats: Because few samples were included, accuracy may have been lower.

These data were likewise used in another study, on T cells in Graves' hyperthyroidism and ophthalmopathy. That source notes: Separating ophthalmopathy from stable hyperthyroidism was achieved by a 13 V-J model.

This sequence joins TRBV4-1 and TRBJ2-7; D is unresolved. The source was peripheral blood mononuclear cells (PBMCs), collected at new diagnosis, from a patient treated with antithyroid drugs. The clonotype comes from a young woman with Graves disease. The CDR3 DNA reads as TGCGCCAGCAGCCAAGACTCCACAGTGAGCTCCTACGAGCAGTACTTC. It translates to CASSQDSTVSSYEQYF.